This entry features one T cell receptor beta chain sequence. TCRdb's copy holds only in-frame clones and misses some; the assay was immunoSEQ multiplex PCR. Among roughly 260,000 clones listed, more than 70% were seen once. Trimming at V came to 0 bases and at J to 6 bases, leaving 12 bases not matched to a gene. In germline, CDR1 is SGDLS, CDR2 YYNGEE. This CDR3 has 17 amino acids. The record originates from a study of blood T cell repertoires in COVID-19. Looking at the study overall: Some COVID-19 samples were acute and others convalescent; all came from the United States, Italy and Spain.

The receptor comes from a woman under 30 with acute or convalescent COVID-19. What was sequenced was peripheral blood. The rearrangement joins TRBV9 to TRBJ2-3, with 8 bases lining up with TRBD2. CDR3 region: CASSVEISAGGGDTQYF. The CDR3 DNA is TGTGCCAGCAGCGTAGAGATTTCGGCGGGAGGAGGGGATACGCAGTATTTT.